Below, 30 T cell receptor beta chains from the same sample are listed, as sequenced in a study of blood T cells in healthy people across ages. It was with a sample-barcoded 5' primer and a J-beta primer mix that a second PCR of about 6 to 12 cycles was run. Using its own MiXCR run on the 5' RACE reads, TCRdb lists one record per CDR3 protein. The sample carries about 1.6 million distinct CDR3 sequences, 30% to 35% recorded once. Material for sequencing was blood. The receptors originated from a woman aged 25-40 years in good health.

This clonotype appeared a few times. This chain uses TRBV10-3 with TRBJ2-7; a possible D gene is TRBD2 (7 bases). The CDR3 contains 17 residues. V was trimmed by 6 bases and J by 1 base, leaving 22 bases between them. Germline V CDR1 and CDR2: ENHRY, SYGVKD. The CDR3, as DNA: TGTGCCATCAGCCCCTCGGGGGGCGCGAGGGCTTCCTACGAGCAGTACTTC. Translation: CAISPSGGARASYEQYF.

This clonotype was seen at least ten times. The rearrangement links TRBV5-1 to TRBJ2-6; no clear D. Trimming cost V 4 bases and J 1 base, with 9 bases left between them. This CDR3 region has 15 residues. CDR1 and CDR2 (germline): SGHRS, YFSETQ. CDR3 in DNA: TGCGCCAGCAGCGCCCTTGGATCTGGGGCCAACGTCCTGACTTTC. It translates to CASSALGSGANVLTF.

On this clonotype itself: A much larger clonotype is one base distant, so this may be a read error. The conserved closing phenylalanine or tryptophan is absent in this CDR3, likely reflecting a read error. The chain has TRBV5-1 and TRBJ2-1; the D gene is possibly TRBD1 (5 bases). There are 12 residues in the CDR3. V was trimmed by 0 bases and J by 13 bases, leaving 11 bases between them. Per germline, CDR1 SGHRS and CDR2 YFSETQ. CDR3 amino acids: CASSLGAGQQFL. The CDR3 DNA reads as TGCGCCAGCAGCTTGGGGGCAGGGCAACAGTTCCTC.

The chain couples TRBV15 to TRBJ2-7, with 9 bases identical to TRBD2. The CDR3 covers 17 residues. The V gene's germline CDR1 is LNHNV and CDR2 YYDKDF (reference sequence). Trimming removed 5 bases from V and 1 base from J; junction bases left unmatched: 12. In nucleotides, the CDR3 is TGTGCCACCAGCCCTCTGGGACTAGCTGAGAGTTCCTACGAGCAGTACTTC. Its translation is CATSPLGLAESSYEQYF.

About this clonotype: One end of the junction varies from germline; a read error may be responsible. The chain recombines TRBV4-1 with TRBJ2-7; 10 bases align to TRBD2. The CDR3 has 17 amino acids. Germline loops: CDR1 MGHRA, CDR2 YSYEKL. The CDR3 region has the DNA TGTGCCAGCAGCCCCTTTTTTCAGGCTAGCGGGAGTGGTGAGCAGTACTTC. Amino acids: CASSPFFQASGSGEQYF.

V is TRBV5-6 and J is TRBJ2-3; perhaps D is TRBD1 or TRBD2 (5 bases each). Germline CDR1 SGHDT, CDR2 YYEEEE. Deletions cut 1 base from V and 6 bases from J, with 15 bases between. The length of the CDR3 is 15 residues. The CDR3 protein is CASSLWGSHPDTQYF. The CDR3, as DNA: TGTGCCAGCAGCTTGTGGGGGTCACATCCCGATACGCAGTATTTT.

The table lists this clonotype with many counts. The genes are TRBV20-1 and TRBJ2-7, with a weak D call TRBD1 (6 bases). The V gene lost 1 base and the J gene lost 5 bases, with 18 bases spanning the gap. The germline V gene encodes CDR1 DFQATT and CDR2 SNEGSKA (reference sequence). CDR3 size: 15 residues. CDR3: CSARVARGSRNEQYF. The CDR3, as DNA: TGCAGTGCTAGAGTCGCGAGGGGGTCGCGGAACGAGCAGTACTTC.

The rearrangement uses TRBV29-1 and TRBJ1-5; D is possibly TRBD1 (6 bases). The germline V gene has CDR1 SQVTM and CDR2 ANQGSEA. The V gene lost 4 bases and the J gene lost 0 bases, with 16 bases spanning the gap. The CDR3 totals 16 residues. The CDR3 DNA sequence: TGCAGCGTTGCCGGGGAAGGGGGTAATAGCAATCAGCCCCAGCATTTT. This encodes CSVAGEGGNSNQPQHF.

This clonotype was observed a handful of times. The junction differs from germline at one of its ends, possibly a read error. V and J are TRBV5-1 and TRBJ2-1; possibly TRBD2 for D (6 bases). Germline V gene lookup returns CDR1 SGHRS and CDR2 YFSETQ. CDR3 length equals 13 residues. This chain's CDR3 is CASSWDSFNEQFF. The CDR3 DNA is TGCGCCAGCAGCTGGGACTCCTTCAATGAGCAGTTCTTC.

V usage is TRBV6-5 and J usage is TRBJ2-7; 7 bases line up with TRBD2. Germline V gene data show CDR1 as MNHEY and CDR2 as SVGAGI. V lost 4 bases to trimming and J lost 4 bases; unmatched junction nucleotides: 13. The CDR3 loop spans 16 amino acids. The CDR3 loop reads CASSSVNGGDWYEQYF. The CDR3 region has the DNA TGTGCCAGCAGTTCTGTTAATGGGGGGGATTGGTACGAGCAGTACTTC.

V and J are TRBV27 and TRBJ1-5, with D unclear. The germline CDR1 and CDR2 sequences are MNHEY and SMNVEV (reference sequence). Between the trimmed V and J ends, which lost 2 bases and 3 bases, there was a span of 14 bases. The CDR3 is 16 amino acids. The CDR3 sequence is CASSLKSGVSNQPQHF. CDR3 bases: TGTGCCAGCAGTTTAAAATCCGGAGTATCCAATCAGCCCCAGCATTTT.

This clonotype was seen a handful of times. The CDR3 DNA reads TGTGCCAGCAGTTATCTCCGGCAGGGGGCTAACTATGGCTACACCTTC. Translation gives CASSYLRQGANYGYTF. The V and J genes are TRBV6-2 or TRBV6-3 and TRBJ1-2, with 7 nucleotides matching TRBD1. The CDR3 runs 16 residues. The germline V gene has CDR1 MNHEY and CDR2 SVGEGT. The V gene end was trimmed by 3 bases and the J gene end by 0 bases; junction bases not matched to a gene: 7.

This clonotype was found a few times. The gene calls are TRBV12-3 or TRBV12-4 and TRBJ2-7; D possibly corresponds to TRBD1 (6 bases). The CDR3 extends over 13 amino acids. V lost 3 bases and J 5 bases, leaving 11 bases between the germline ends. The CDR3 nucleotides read TGTGCCAGCAGTTTCTTCAGGGGCAACGAGCAGTACTTC. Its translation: CASSFFRGNEQYF.

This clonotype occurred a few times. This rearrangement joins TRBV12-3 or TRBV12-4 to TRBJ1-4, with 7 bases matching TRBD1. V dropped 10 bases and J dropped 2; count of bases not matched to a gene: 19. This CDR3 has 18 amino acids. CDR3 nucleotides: TGTGCCACCAGACCCACAGGGGACGGCTTAGCGACTAATGAAAAACTGTTTTTT. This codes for CATRPTGDGLATNEKLFF.

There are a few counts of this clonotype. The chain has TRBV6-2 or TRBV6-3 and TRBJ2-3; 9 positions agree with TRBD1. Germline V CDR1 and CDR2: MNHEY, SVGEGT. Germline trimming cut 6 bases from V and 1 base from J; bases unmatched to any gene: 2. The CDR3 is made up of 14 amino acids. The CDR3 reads CASRDRGGTDTQYF. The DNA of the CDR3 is TGTGCCAGCAGGGACAGGGGCGGCACAGATACGCAGTATTTT.

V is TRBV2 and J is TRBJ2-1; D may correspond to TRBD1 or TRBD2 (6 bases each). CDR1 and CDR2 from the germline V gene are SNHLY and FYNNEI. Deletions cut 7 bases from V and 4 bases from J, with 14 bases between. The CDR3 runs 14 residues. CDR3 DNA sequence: TGTGCCAGCACAGGTGGAGGGGGTTACAATGAGCAGTTCTTC. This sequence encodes CASTGGGGYNEQFF.

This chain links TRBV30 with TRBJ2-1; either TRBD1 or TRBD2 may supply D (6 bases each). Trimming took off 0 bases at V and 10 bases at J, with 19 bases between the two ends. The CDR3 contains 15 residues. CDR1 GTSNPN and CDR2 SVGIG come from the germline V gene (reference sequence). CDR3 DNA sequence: TGTGCCTGGAGTGTAACGGGGGCAGTGGGTTGGGAGCAGTTCTTC. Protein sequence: CAWSVTGAVGWEQFF.

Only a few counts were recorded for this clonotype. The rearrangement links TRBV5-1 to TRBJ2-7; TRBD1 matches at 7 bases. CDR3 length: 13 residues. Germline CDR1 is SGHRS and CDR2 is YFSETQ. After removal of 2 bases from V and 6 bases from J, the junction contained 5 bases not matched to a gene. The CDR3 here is CASSFTGDLEQYF. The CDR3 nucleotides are TGCGCCAGCAGCTTCACAGGGGATCTCGAGCAGTACTTC.

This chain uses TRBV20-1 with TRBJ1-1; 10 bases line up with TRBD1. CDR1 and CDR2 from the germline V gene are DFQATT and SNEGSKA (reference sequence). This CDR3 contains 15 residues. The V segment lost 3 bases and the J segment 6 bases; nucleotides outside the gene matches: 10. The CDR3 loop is CSARVRQGARPEAFF. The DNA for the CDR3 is TGCAGTGCTAGGGTTAGACAGGGGGCGAGGCCTGAAGCTTTCTTT.

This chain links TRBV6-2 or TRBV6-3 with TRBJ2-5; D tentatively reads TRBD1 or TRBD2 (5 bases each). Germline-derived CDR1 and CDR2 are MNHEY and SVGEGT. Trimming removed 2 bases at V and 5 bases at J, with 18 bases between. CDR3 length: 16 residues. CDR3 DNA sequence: TGTGCCAGCAGTTACCCCGGCCGGGTTGGGACGGAGACCCAGTACTTC. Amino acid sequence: CASSYPGRVGTETQYF.

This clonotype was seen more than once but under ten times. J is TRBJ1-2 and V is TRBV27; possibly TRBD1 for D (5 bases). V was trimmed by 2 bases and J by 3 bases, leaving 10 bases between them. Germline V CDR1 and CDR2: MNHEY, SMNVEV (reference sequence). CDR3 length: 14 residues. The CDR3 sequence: CASSLDQGYYGYTF. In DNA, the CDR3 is TGTGCCAGCAGTTTAGACCAGGGATACTATGGCTACACCTTC.

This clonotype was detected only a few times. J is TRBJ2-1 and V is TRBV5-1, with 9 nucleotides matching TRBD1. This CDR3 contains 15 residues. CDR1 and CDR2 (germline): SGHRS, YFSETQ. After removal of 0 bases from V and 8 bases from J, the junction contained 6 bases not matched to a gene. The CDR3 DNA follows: TGCGCCAGCAGCTTGGACAGGGGGCGAGAAGATGAGCAGTTCTTC. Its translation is CASSLDRGREDEQFF.

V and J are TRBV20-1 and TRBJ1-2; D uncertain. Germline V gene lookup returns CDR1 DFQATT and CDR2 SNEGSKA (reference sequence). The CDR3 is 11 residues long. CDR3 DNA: TGCACCGGGGAGCAGGAGGATGGCTACACCTTC. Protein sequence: CTGEQEDGYTF.

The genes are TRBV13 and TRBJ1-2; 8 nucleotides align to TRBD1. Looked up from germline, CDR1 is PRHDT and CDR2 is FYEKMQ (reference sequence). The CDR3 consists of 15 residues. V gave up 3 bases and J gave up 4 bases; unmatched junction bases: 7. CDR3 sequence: CASSFRQGLAYGYTF. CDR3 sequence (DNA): TGTGCCAGCAGCTTTAGACAGGGGTTAGCCTATGGCTACACCTTC.

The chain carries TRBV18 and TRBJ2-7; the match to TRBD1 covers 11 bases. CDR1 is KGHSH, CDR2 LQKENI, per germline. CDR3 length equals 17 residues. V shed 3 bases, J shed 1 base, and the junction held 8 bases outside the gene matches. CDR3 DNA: TGTGCCAGCTCACCTCTAGCGGGGACAGGGGGGTCCTACGAGCAGTACTTC. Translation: CASSPLAGTGGSYEQYF.

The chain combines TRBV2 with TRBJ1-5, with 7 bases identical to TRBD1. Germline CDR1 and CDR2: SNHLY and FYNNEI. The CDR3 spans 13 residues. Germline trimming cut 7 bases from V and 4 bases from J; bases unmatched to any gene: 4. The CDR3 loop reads CASMTGNNQPQHF. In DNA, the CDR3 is TGTGCCAGCATGACAGGGAATAATCAGCCCCAGCATTTT.

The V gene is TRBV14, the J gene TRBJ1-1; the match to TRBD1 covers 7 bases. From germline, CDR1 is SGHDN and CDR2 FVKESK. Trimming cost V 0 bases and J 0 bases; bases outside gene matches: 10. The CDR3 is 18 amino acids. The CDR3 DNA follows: TGTGCCAGCAGCCAAGATCAAAACCTCGACAGGGTGAACACTGAAGCTTTCTTT. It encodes CASSQDQNLDRVNTEAFF.

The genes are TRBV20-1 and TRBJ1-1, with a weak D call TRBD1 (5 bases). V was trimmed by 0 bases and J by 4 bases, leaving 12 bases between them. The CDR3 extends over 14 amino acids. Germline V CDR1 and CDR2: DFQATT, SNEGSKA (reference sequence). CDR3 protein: CSARDGGGSTEAFF. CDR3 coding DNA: TGCAGTGCTAGAGATGGGGGGGGTTCCACTGAAGCTTTCTTT.

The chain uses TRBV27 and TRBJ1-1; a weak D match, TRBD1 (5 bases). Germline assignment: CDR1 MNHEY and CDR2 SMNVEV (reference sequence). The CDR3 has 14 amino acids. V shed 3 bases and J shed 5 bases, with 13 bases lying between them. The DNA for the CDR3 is TGTGCCAGCAGTTTGTCGCAGGGATTAACTGAAGCTTTCTTT. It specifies CASSLSQGLTEAFF.

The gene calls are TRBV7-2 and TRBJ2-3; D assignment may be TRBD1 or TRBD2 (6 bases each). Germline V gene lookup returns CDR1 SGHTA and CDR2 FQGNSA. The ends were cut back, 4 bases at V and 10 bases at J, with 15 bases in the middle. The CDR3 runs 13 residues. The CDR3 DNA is TGTGCCAGCAGCTCGGCTGGGGGGCGGTCGCAGTATTTT. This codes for CASSSAGGRSQYF.